A selection of T cell receptor beta chains follows, all from one sample in a study of shared T cell receptors in the human thymus. Data came from immunoSEQ multiplex PCR; TCRdb stores just in-frame clones and leaves some out. The table lists 500,000 to 850,000 clones, 70% to 90% of them singletons. The sample was also reused in another study, on human thymus T cells.

Sequenced: thymocytes. Receptors were obtained from a boy younger than two with a congenital heart defect. Both conserved end residues are part of each CDR3. D genes are given only for firm matches. Rows may omit the clone size; those that give it use once, few, many or a size class.

abundance,d_gene,v_gene,j_gene,CDR3nt,CDR3aa
few,TRBD1,TRBV19,TRBJ1-2,TGTGCCAGTAGTATCTGGACAGGTCTCAACTATGGCTACACCTTC,CASSIWTGLNYGYTF
NA,TRBD1,TRBV4-3,TRBJ1-1,TGCGCCAGCACCCACAGGGGGCTCTCCGATGACACTGAAGCTTTCTTT,CASTHRGLSDDTEAFF
NA,TRBD1,TRBV14,TRBJ1-1,TGTGCCAGCAGCCAAGGAGGGACAGGGACTGAAGCTTTCTTT,CASSQGGTGTEAFF
few,TRBD1,TRBV19,TRBJ1-5,TGTGCCAGTGGTCCCGGGACAGGGTTCAATCAGCCCCAGCATTTT,CASGPGTGFNQPQHF
NA,TRBD2,TRBV6-1,TRBJ2-2,TGTGCCAGCCACCGGGGGGGGCTGGCCGGGGAGCTGTTTTTT,CASHRGGLAGELFF
NA,TRBD2,TRBV7-9,TRBJ2-7,TGTGCCAGCAGCTTAAGACGGACAATGACTAGCGGGGGTATTTACGAGCAGTACTTC,CASSLRRTMTSGGIYEQYF
NA,NA,TRBV15,TRBJ1-4,TGTGCCACCAGCCACTACGAGGGGGCAACTAATGAAAAACTGTTTTTT,CATSHYEGATNEKLFF
NA,NA,TRBV4-1,TRBJ2-5,TGCGCCAGCAGCCAAGATTTACGGGGGACCCGCTCTCGTGGGACCCAGTACTTC,CASSQDLRGTRSRGTQYF
NA,TRBD1,TRBV7-9,TRBJ1-2,TGTGCCAGCAGCTTAGAAAGGGGGCATCGAGGCTACACCTTC,CASSLERGHRGYTF
once,TRBD1,TRBV5-1,TRBJ2-3,TGCGCCAGCAGCCTGACAGGGAATAGGGATACGCAGTATTTT,CASSLTGNRDTQYF
NA,NA,TRBV5-1,TRBJ2-1,TGCGCCAGCAGCCCGGACACGGGTGAGCAGTTCTTC,CASSPDTGEQFF
NA,TRBD1,TRBV19,TRBJ2-7,TGTGCCAGTAGTATCGGACAGGACGCCTACGAGCAGTACTTC,CASSIGQDAYEQYF
NA,TRBD2,TRBV4-3,TRBJ2-7,TGCGCCAGCAGCCCTGGACTAGCGGGAGAGGCCGAGCAGTACTTC,CASSPGLAGEAEQYF
NA,NA,TRBV2,TRBJ2-7,TGTGCCAGCAGGGCCCTCGAGCAGTACTTC,CASRALEQYF
once,TRBD1,TRBV6-1,TRBJ2-7,TGTGCCAGCAGAGGACAGGGGGCATCCTACGAGCAGTACTTC,CASRGQGASYEQYF
NA,TRBD1,TRBV15,TRBJ1-1,TGTGCCACCAGCAACGACAGGGGGGTGAACACTGAAGCTTTCTTT,CATSNDRGVNTEAFF
NA,TRBD1,TRBV7-2,TRBJ2-7,TGTGCCAGCAGCTCGACCGAGGACAGGGTAAGATGCTACGAGCAGTACTTC,CASSSTEDRVRCYEQYF
NA,NA,TRBV19,TRBJ2-1,TGTGCCAGTAGTCACCCCGACAACTACAATGAGCAGTTCTTC,CASSHPDNYNEQFF
NA,TRBD1,TRBV28,TRBJ1-2,TGTGCCAGCAGTAGGAATCGGGGACAGCAGTTCAGGGCTGGTGGCTACACCTTC,CASSRNRGQQFRAGGYTF
once,NA,TRBV5-1,TRBJ1-1,TGCGTCAGCAGCCTCAGGGGGAACACTGAAGCTTTCTTT,CVSSLRGNTEAFF
NA,NA,TRBV7-2,TRBJ2-7,TGTGCCAGCAGCTCACCTCGCCCGGGATCCAGTTCTGGGGAGCAGTACTTC,CASSSPRPGSSSGEQYF
NA,NA,TRBV28,TRBJ1-2,TGTGCCAGCAGGGCCCAGGGAATCTATGGCTACACCTTC,CASRAQGIYGYTF
NA,TRBD2,TRBV10-2,TRBJ2-1,TGCGCCAGCAGTGTTCGGCGGGGGGGCCGAAATGAGCAGTTCTTC,CASSVRRGGRNEQFF
NA,NA,TRBV7-4,TRBJ1-2,TGTGCCAGCAGCTTAAAAGGGGCACTTAACTATGGCTACACCTTC,CASSLKGALNYGYTF
NA,NA,TRBV7-6,TRBJ2-7,TGTGCCAGCAGCTTAAAGGCCCGGGGGGCGACCTCCTACGAGCAGTACTTC,CASSLKARGATSYEQYF
NA,TRBD1,TRBV5-4,TRBJ2-3,TGTGCCAGCAGCTTGGCAGGGGGCGGTCCAGATACGCAGTATTTT,CASSLAGGGPDTQYF
NA,TRBD2,TRBV27,TRBJ2-1,TGTGCCAGCAGTTTAGGAGGAAAAATAAGGAGGGCAGCGGGAGGGCCGGATGAGCAGTTCTTC,CASSLGGKIRRAAGGPDEQFF
NA,NA,TRBV4-3,TRBJ1-5,TGCGCCAGCAGCCAAGCTTTCATGGAGGGGCCCCAGCAGCCCCAGCATTTT,CASSQAFMEGPQQPQHF
NA,TRBD2,TRBV18,TRBJ2-5,TGTGCCAGCTCACCAGTAGCTAGCGGGAGACAAGAGACCCAGTACTTC,CASSPVASGRQETQYF